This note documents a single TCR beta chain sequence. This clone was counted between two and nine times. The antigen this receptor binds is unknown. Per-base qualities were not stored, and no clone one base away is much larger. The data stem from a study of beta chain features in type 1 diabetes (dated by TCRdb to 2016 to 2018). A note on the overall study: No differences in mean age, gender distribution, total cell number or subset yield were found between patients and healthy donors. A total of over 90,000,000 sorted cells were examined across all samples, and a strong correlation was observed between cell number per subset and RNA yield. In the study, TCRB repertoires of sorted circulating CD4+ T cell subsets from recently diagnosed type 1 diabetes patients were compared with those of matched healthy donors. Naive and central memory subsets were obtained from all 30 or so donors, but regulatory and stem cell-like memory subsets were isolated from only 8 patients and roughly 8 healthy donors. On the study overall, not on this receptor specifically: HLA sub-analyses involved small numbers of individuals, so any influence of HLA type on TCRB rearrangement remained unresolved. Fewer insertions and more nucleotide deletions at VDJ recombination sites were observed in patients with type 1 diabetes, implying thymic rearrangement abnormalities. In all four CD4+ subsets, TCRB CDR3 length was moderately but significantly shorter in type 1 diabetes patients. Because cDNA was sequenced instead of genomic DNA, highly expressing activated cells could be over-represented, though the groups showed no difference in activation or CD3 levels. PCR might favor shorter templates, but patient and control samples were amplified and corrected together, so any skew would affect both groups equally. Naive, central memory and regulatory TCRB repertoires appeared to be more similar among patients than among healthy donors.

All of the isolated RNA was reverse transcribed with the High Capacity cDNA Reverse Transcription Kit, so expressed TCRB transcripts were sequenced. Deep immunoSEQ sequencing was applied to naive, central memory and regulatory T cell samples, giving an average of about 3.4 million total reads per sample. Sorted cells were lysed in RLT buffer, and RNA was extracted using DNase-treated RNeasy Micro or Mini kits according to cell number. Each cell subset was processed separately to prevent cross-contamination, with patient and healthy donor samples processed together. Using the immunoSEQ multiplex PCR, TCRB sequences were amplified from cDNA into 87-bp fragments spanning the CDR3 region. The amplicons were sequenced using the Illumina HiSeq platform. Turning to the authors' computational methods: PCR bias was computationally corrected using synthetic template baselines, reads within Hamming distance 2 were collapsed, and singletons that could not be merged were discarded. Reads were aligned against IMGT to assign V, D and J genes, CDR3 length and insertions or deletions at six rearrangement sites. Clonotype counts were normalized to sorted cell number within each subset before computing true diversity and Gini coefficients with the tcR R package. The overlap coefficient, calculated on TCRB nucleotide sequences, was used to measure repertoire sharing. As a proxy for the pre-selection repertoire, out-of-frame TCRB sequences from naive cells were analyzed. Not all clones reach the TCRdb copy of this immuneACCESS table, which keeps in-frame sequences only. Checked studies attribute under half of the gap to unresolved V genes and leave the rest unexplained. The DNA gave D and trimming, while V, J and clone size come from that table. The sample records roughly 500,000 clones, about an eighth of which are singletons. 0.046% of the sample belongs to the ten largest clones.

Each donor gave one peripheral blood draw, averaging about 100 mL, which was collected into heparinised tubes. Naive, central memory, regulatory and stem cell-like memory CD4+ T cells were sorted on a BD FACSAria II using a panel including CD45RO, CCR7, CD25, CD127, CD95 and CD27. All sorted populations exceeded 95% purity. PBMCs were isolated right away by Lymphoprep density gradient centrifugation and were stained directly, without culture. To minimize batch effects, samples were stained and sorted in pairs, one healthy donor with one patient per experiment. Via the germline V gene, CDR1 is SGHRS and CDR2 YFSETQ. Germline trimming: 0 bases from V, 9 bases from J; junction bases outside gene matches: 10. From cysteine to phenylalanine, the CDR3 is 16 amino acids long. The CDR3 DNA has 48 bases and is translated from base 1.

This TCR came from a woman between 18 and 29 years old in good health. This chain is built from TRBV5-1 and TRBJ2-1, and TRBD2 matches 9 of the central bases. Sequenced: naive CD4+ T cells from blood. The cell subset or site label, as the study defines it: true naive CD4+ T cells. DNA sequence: TGCGCCAGCAGCTTGGCCCCCGGGACTAGCTTGCTTGAGCAGTTCTTC. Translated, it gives CASSLAPGTSLLEQFF.